The rows below give T cell receptor beta chains drawn from one sample of a study of a mutant IDH1 vaccine in newly diagnosed glioma. What these receptors recognize is not known. Sequencing was performed with immunoSEQ multiplex PCR; in TCRdb, only in-frame clones are kept and a portion is missing. The table records about 120,000 clones, 90% of them present only once. The sample consisted of PBMCs, taken from a glioma patient whose treatment included an IDH1 peptide vaccine. These TCRs come from a woman aged 50 to 65 with glioma. CDR3s include the opening cysteine and the closing phenylalanine or tryptophan. The D gene is left open where the match is weak. Clone sizes are given selectively: once, few, many, or a class where the clone is expanded.

TRBV21-1	18	TRBJ1-5	.	.	CASSIRLKGTNSNQPQHF	TGTGCCAGCAGCATCCGCTTAAAAGGAACGAATAGCAATCAGCCCCAGCATTTT
TRBV19	16	TRBJ2-3	TRBD2	.	CASSIRSGSRTDTQYF	TGTGCCAGTAGTATCCGTAGCGGGAGTCGGACAGATACGCAGTATTTT
TRBV11-3	13	TRBJ1-1	TRBD1	.	CASSVGQGTEAFF	TGTGCCAGCAGCGTAGGACAGGGGACTGAAGCTTTCTTT
TRBV18	15	TRBJ2-5	.	.	CASSLSSRRQETQYF	TGTGCCAGCTCACTCTCCTCCAGGCGTCAAGAGACCCAGTACTTC
TRBV19	12	TRBJ1-4	TRBD1	once	CATTGRREKLFF	TGTGCCACGACAGGGCGTAGAGAAAAACTGTTTTTT
TRBV19	15	TRBJ2-6	.	.	CASRLRVSGANVLTF	TGTGCCAGTAGGCTCCGGGTCTCTGGGGCCAACGTCCTGACTTTC
TRBV5-1	14	TRBJ2-2	TRBD1	once	CASTRQGDTGELFF	TGCGCCAGCACACGACAGGGGGACACCGGGGAGCTGTTTTTT
TRBV5-6	13	TRBJ2-5	.	.	CASSLSAAGTQYF	TGTGCCAGCAGCTTGTCGGCTGCGGGGACCCAGTACTTC
TRBV6-1	14	TRBJ1-1	.	few	CASSQTRRDTEAFF	TGTGCCAGCAGTCAAACACGCCGGGACACTGAAGCTTTCTTT
TRBV5-1	12	TRBJ2-7	TRBD1	.	CASSVDRYEQYF	TGCGCCAGCAGCGTGGACAGGTACGAGCAGTACTTC
TRBV7-9	16	TRBJ1-2	.	.	CASSLSGWGFGYGYTF	TGTGCCAGCAGCCTATCCGGTTGGGGCTTTGGCTATGGCTACACCTTC
TRBV10-2	12	TRBJ2-1	TRBD2	.	CASTPGGNEQFF	TGCGCCAGCACCCCCGGGGGGAATGAGCAGTTCTTC
TRBV6-1	14	TRBJ1-2	TRBD1	.	CASREGTVERGYTF	TGTGCCAGCAGAGAGGGGACAGTTGAGCGTGGCTACACCTTC
TRBV7-9	14	TRBJ2-7	.	.	CASSTRGGRPEQYF	TGTGCCAGCAGCACAAGGGGAGGAAGGCCCGAGCAGTACTTC
TRBV27	15	TRBJ1-5	TRBD1	.	CASSIGQGAFQPQHF	TGTGCCAGCAGTATAGGACAGGGGGCCTTTCAGCCCCAGCATTTT
TRBV10-3	13	TRBJ1-1	.	.	CAISGRGSTEAFF	TGTGCCATCAGCGGCAGGGGCTCCACTGAAGCTTTCTTT
TRBV7-9	13	TRBJ2-5	.	.	CASSNPEKGTQYF	TGTGCCAGCAGCAACCCGGAGAAAGGGACCCAGTACTTC
TRBV29-1	12	TRBJ2-1	.	.	CSVRGDPNEQFF	TGCAGCGTGCGGGGAGATCCCAATGAGCAGTTCTTC
TRBV5-5	16	TRBJ1-2	.	.	CASSFETPVPNYGYTF	TGTGCCAGCAGCTTTGAGACCCCCGTCCCTAACTATGGCTACACCTTC
TRBV15	16	TRBJ2-5	TRBD2	.	CATSRSGLANRETQYF	TGTGCCACCAGCAGATCCGGACTAGCGAATAGGGAGACCCAGTACTTC
TRBV6-6	11	TRBJ2-3	.	.	CASRGTDTQYF	TGTGCCAGCAGAGGCACAGATACGCAGTATTTT
TRBV6-5	14	TRBJ2-1	TRBD1	.	CASSFWTGDNEQFF	TGTGCCAGCAGTTTCTGGACAGGGGACAATGAGCAGTTCTTC
TRBV2	16	TRBJ1-2	TRBD1	.	CASSEGQGAPNYGYTF	TGTGCCAGCAGTGAGGGACAGGGGGCTCCTAACTATGGCTACACCTTC
TRBV9	19	TRBJ2-5	.	.	CASSPKGEGRLGAQETQYF	TGTGCCAGCAGCCCCAAGGGTGAGGGCAGACTAGGCGCCCAAGAGACCCAGTACTTC
TRBV4-1	13	TRBJ1-2	.	.	CASSQVGVKGYTF	TGCGCCAGCAGCCAAGTGGGGGTTAAAGGCTACACCTTC
TRBV29-1	11	TRBJ2-3	.	.	CSVEVGDTQYF	TGCAGCGTTGAAGTCGGAGATACGCAGTATTTT
TRBV7-6	13	TRBJ1-2	TRBD1	.	CASSLGTAYGYTF	TGTGCCAGCAGCCTCGGGACAGCTTATGGCTACACCTTC
TRBV29-1	14	TRBJ2-1	TRBD2	.	CSVVPSGSYNEQFF	TGCAGCGTTGTCCCTAGCGGGAGTTACAATGAGCAGTTCTTC
TRBV11-2	14	TRBJ2-5	TRBD2	.	CASSHSGGQETQYF	TGTGCCAGCAGCCATAGCGGGGGCCAAGAGACCCAGTACTTC